This section outlines one T cell receptor beta chain sequence together with its context. The antigen remains undetermined. The PCR had 60 Vbeta and 13 Jbeta primers. Some clones are missing from TCRdb's copy, which holds only in-frame ones; the method was immunoSEQ multiplex PCR. The sample yields about 88,000 clones, 70% to 90% seen once. The sample belongs to a study of cytomegalovirus exposure and HLA in healthy donors. Overall study findings and caveats: Upon later analysis, TCR association rates were observed to vary by HLA locus, being highest for DRB1 and lowest for HLA-C. Excluded: some indistinguishable V segments such as TRBV6-2 and TRBV6-3. Sequencing likely generated an artifact that appeared as a cluster of highly shared sequence variants. In a later analysis, specific HLA alleles were associated with around 17,000 TCR beta sequences at a 0.05 false discovery rate.

Germline values: CDR1 SGHRS, CDR2 YFSETQ. This CDR3 contains 14 residues. The clonotype was recovered from a man between 18 and 29 years old in good health and CMV-seronegative. The material sequenced was PBMCs. V is TRBV5-1 and J is TRBJ2-5; D remains ambiguous. The DNA end favors TRBJ2-7, so the J call may be wrong. The CDR3 nucleotides are TGCGCCAGCAGCTTGGAGCCAGGCTCCTACGAGCAGTACTTC. Encoded protein: CASSLEPGSYEQYF.